This TCR beta chain is from a study of lymphopenia after photon versus proton radiotherapy. On this clone: Its antigen is not known.

Trimming removed 6 bases from V and 4 bases from J, with 13 bases in between. Germline V gene data show CDR1 as SGHDT and CDR2 as YYEEEE. The CDR3 loop spans 13 amino acids. Findings and caveats of the study: Under photons, naive T cells and diversity fell while effector/memory populations rose. Authors raise, but do not show, better survival with proton therapy.

This table comes from immunoSEQ multiplex PCR, and its TCRdb copy is limited to in-frame clones, with some not included. The profile shows 45,000 to 65,000 clones, roughly 90% of them singletons. The sample in question was peripheral blood, obtained from a patient treated with photon-based radiotherapy. The rearrangement joins TRBV5-6 to TRBJ2-5, with D perhaps matching TRBD1 or TRBD2 (5 bases each). The sequence was obtained from a middle-aged woman with cholangiocarcinoma. CDR3 loop: CASMQLGTETQYF. Here the CDR3 DNA reads TGTGCCAGCATGCAACTAGGGACAGAGACCCAGTACTTC. The full variable domain, in which reference TRBV5-6 and TRBJ2-5 provide the parts outside the CDR3, is DAGVTQSPTHLIKTRGQQVTLRCSPKSGHDTVSWYQQALGQGPQFIFQYYEEEERQRGNFPDRFSGHQFPNYSSELNVNALLLGDSALYLCASMQLGTETQYFGPGTRLLVL.